A single sample is the source of the 19 T cell receptor beta chains below, sequenced in a study of blood T cell repertoires in COVID-19. TCRdb keeps only in-frame clones here, not all; method: immunoSEQ multiplex PCR. This table has around 340,000 clones, around four fifths appearing once. The sequencing sample was made of peripheral blood. The receptors here all came from a man aged 30-40 years with active or convalescent COVID-19.

This chain links TRBV4-3 with TRBJ2-2, with 12 positions matching TRBD2. Germline trimming cut 2 bases from V and 8 bases from J; bases unmatched to any gene: 12. CDR3 length equals 18 residues. The V gene's germline CDR1 is LGHNA and CDR2 YSLEER. DNA of the CDR3: TGCGCCAGCAGCCAATCCGGACTAGCGGGAACCCACGGGGGGGAGCTGTTTTTT. Residues: CASSQSGLAGTHGGELFF.

This chain uses TRBV3-1 (or the pseudogene TRBV3-2) with TRBJ1-4; D gene ambiguous. CDR1 and CDR2 from the germline V gene are LGHDT and YNNKEL (reference sequence). V was trimmed by 0 bases and J by 5 bases, leaving 7 bases between them. The CDR3 is 14 residues long. In DNA form, the CDR3 reads TGTGCCAGCAGCCAAGAAGTTGGCAATGAAAAACTGTTTTTT. As protein: CASSQEVGNEKLFF.

Only one count was recorded for this clone. The V gene is TRBV29-1, the J gene TRBJ1-6, with D possibly TRBD1 on 6 matching bases. Germline V lookup: CDR1 SQVTM, CDR2 ANQGSEA. This CDR3 has 15 amino acids. CDR3 loop: CRGVGQLSYNSPLHF. The DNA for the CDR3 is TGCAGGGGGGTAGGACAGTTATCCTATAATTCACCCCTCCACTTT.

The J gene is TRBJ1-3, the V gene TRBV3-1 (or the pseudogene TRBV3-2); D is ambiguous. CDR3 length: 12 residues. CDR1 and CDR2 (germline): LGHDT, YNNKEL (reference sequence). The V gene lost 11 bases and the J gene lost 8 bases, with 16 bases spanning the gap. The DNA of the CDR3 is TGTGCCTCTGGAGGGTGGCGTGACACCATATATTTT. The encoded protein is CASGGWRDTIYF.

The sample holds a few counts of this clone. This chain joins TRBV4-3 and TRBJ1-6; D remains ambiguous. This CDR3 contains 16 residues. CDR1 and CDR2 from the germline V gene are LGHNA and YSLEER. Deletions cut 2 bases from V and 0 bases from J, with 8 bases between. In nucleotides, the CDR3 is TGCGCCAGCAGCCAACAACGGAGCTCCTATAATTCACCCCTCCACTTT. Translation: CASSQQRSSYNSPLHF.

This clone has only a few counts. The chain recombines TRBV4-3 with TRBJ2-3, with 7 bases lining up with TRBD1. The V gene's germline CDR1 is LGHNA and CDR2 YSLEER. There are 14 residues in the CDR3. The J segment lost 4 bases and the V segment lost 1 base, leaving 2 bases of the junction unmatched. CDR3 residues: CASSQAGTADTQYF. Here the CDR3 DNA reads TGCGCCAGCAGCCAAGCCGGGACAGCAGATACGCAGTATTTT.

This chain uses TRBV23-1 with TRBJ2-5; 11 bases agree with TRBD2. TRBV23-1 is an ORF for which the function is uncertain. Unmatched junction bases numbered 3, after V lost 0 bases and J lost 3 bases. This CDR3 has 16 amino acids. CDR3 nucleotide sequence: TGCGCCAGCAGTCAATCCACACTAGCGGGGGAAGAGACCCAGTACTTC. Protein: CASSQSTLAGEETQYF.

Written as DNA, the CDR3 is TGTGCCAGTAGTATAGAGGAGTCCGGGGGAGGTTCACCCCTCCACTTT. This encodes CASSIEESGGGSPLHF. The chain recombines TRBV19 with TRBJ1-6; D might be TRBD1 (5 bases). The CDR3 has 16 residues. V lost 0 bases to trimming and J lost 9 bases, with 15 bases between them. Looked up from germline, CDR1 is LNHDA and CDR2 is SQIVND (reference sequence).

The rearrangement uses TRBV5-5 and TRBJ1-4; D is uncertain. The V end lost 0 bases, the J end lost 8 bases, and 11 bases lay between the germline ends. This CDR3 contains 14 residues. From germline, CDR1 is SGHKS and CDR2 YYEKEE (reference sequence). CDR3 residues: CASSLGRAYEKLFF. The CDR3, as DNA: TGTGCCAGCAGCTTGGGGAGGGCATACGAAAAACTGTTTTTT. Together with reference TRBV5-5 and TRBJ1-4, the CDR3 gives the full variable domain: DAGVTQSPTHLIKTRGQQVTLRCSPISGHKSVSWYQQVLGQGPQFIFQYYEKEERGRGNFPDRFSARQFPNYSSELNVNALLLGDSALYLCASSLGRAYEKLFFGSGTQLSVL.

CDR3 in DNA: TGTGCCAGCAGGGAGAGCTATAATTCACCCCTCCACTTT. Amino acid sequence: CASRESYNSPLHF. This chain links TRBV5-4 with TRBJ1-6; no reliable D call. The CDR3 is 13 residues long. The V gene's germline CDR1 is SGHNT and CDR2 YYREEE (reference sequence). Trimming removed 5 bases at V and 3 bases at J, with 6 bases between. Looking up the rest from reference TRBV5-4 and TRBJ1-6 gives the full variable domain: ETGVTQSPTHLIKTRGQQVTLRCSSQSGHNTVSWYQQALGQGPQFIFQYYREEENGRGNFPPRFSGLQFPNYSSELNVNALELDDSALYLCASRESYNSPLHFGNGTRLTVT.

This clone was detected only once. The V call is TRBV30, the J call TRBJ1-2, with no clear D. Trimming shortened V by 3 bases and J by 0 bases, and 8 bases separated the two germline ends. This CDR3 comprises 13 residues. Per the germline V gene, CDR1 is GTSNPN and CDR2 is SVGIG (reference sequence). The CDR3 loop is CAWSMRTNYGYTF. DNA of the CDR3: TGTGCCTGGAGCATGCGGACTAACTATGGCTACACCTTC.

The V and J genes are TRBV3-1 (or the pseudogene TRBV3-2) and TRBJ2-7, with 13 bases fitting TRBD2. Germline V gene data show CDR1 as LGHDT and CDR2 as YNNKEL (reference sequence). The CDR3 is made up of 17 amino acids. V gave up 2 bases and J gave up 2 bases; unmatched junction bases: 6. The CDR3 region has the DNA TGTGCCAGCAGCCAACTAGGGACTAGCGGGGCAGCCTACGAGCAGTACTTC. Protein: CASSQLGTSGAAYEQYF.

The V and J genes are TRBV29-1 and TRBJ1-2, with D possibly TRBD1 on 5 matching bases. The CDR3 consists of 19 residues. Per the germline V gene, CDR1 is SQVTM and CDR2 is ANQGSEA. Trimming shortened V by 0 bases and J by 3 bases, and 26 bases separated the two germline ends. CDR3 in amino acids: CSVEDWTPTVGGLHYGYTF. CDR3 coding DNA: TGCAGCGTTGAAGATTGGACCCCGACAGTCGGGGGGTTACACTATGGCTACACCTTC.

The sample holds one count of this clone. This chain's CDR3 is CASSSGTGVNYGYTF. The CDR3 nucleotides are TGCGCCAGCAGCTCCGGGACAGGGGTTAACTATGGCTACACCTTC. The gene calls are TRBV5-1 and TRBJ1-2; 10 bases align to TRBD1. Germline CDR1 is SGHRS and CDR2 is YFSETQ. Trimming took 3 bases from V and 1 from J; bases not matched to a gene: 3. This CDR3 has 15 amino acids.

The J gene is TRBJ1-1, the V gene TRBV5-1, with a tentative D call TRBD1 (6 bases). In germline, CDR1 is SGHRS, CDR2 YFSETQ. V was shortened by 1 base and J by 5 bases, with 12 bases between the two germline ends. The CDR3 spans 14 residues. The CDR3 loop is CASSLQGIGTEAFF. DNA for the CDR3: TGCGCCAGCAGCTTGCAGGGGATAGGAACTGAAGCTTTCTTT.

DNA of the CDR3: TGTGCCAGCAGTGAACAGCCTAGCGGCACAGATACGCAGTATTTT. Encoded protein: CASSEQPSGTDTQYF. J is TRBJ2-3 and V is TRBV2, with D possibly TRBD2 on 6 matching bases. CDR1 is SNHLY and CDR2 is FYNNEI in the germline V gene. CDR3 length: 15 residues. V gave up 2 bases and J gave up 1 base, with 10 bases separating them. The entire variable domain, with the rest obtained from reference TRBV2 and TRBJ2-3, is as follows: EPEVTQTPSHQVTQMGQEVILRCVPISNHLYFYWYRQILGQKVEFLVSFYNNEISEKSEIFDDQFSVERPDGSNFTLKIRSTKLEDSAMYFCASSEQPSGTDTQYFGPGTRLTVL.

The rearrangement links TRBV14 to TRBJ2-1, with D possibly TRBD1 on 6 matching bases. Germline lookup yields CDR1 SGHDN and CDR2 FVKESK. V was trimmed by 0 bases and J by 2 bases, leaving 11 bases between them. This CDR3 has 16 residues. DNA of the CDR3: TGTGCCAGCAGCCAAGAGGTAGCAGGGGCCTACAATGAGCAGTTCTTC. Residues: CASSQEVAGAYNEQFF.

V usage is TRBV2 and J usage is TRBJ1-2, with 7 nucleotides matching TRBD1. Germline V gives CDR1 SNHLY, CDR2 FYNNEI. Trimming at V came to 0 bases and at J to 2 bases, leaving 3 bases not matched to a gene. CDR3 length: 15 residues. CDR3 region: CASSEAQGVNYGYTF. The CDR3 nucleotides are TGTGCCAGCAGTGAAGCTCAGGGGGTAAACTATGGCTACACCTTC.

The chain is built from TRBV20-1 and TRBJ2-7; TRBD1 matches at 8 bases. Unmatched junction bases numbered 12, after V lost 3 bases and J lost 2 bases. CDR1 DFQATT and CDR2 SNEGSKA come from the germline V gene (reference sequence). The CDR3 is 16 residues long. The CDR3 bases are TGCAGTGCTAGTTCGCCGTTGACAGGGGCCGCCTACGAGCAGTACTTC. Translating gives CSASSPLTGAAYEQYF.